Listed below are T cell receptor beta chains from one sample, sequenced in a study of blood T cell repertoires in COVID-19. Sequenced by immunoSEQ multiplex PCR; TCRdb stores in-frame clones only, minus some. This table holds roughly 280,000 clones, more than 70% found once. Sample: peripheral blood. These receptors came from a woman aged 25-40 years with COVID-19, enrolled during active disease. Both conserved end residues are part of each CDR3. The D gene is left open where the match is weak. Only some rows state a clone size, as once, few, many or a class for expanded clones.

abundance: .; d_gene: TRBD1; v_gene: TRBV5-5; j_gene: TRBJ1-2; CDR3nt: TGTGCCAGCAGCTTGGCCCAACCTACAGGGGACTATGGCTACACCTTC; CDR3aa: CASSLAQPTGDYGYTF
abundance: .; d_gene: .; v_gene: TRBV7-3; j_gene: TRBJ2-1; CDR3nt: TGTGCCAGCAGCTTAAGGGGGGACTATGAGCAGTTCTTC; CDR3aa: CASSLRGDYEQFF
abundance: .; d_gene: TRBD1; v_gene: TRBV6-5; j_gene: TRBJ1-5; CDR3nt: TGTGCCAGCGAGGGACAGGGCTACCAGCCCCAGCATTTT; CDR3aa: CASEGQGYQPQHF
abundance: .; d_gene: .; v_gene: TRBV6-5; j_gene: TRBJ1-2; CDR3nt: TGTGCCAGCAGTCCCGCCGGGGGATGGAGCTATGGCTACACCTTC; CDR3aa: CASSPAGGWSYGYTF
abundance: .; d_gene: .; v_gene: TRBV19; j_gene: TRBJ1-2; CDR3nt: TGTGCCAGTACCCCATCGCCGGGTCAGGGCCGCGGCTACACCTTC; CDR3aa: CASTPSPGQGRGYTF
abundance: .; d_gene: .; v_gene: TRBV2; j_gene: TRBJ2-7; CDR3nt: TGTGCCAGCAGGGGGACTGTTTCCTACGAGCAGTACTTC; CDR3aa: CASRGTVSYEQYF
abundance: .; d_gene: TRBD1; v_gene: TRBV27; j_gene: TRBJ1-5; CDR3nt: TGTGCCAGCAGTATAAGACAGGGGGTACAGCCCCAGCATTTT; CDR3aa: CASSIRQGVQPQHF
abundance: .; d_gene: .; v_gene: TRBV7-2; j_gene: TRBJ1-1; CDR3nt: TGTGCCAGCAGCTTAGAGGCCAGGATTACTGAAGCTTTCTTT; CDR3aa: CASSLEARITEAFF
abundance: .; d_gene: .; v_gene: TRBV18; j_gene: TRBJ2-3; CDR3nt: TGTGCCAGCTCACCGCCCATTACTCTGGCGGTCACAGATACGCAGTATTTT; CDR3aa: CASSPPITLAVTDTQYF
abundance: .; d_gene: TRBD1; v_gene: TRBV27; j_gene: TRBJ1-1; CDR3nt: TGTGCCAGCAGTTTAAGGGGGCCCACTGAAGCTTTCTTT; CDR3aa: CASSLRGPTEAFF
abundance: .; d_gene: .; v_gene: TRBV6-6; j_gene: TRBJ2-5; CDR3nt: TGTGCCAGCAGTCCCGGCCTACAAGGTTGGCGGGAAGAGACCCAGTACTTC; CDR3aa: CASSPGLQGWREETQYF
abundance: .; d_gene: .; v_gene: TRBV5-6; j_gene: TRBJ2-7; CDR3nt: TGTGCCAGCAGCTTGAGGGGCTACGAGCAGTACTTC; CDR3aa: CASSLRGYEQYF
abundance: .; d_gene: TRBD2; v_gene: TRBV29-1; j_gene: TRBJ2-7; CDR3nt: TGCAGCGTCCAGAGGGGTACGGGAGGGAACGAGCAGTACTTC; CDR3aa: CSVQRGTGGNEQYF
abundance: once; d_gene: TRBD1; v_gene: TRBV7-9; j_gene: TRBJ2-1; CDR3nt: TGTGCCAGCAGTCCCCGGGACAGGGATTTGAATGAGCAGTTCTTC; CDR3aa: CASSPRDRDLNEQFF
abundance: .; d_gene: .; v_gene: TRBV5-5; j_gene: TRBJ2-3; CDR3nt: TGTGCCAGCAGCTTGGATCAAGGGGCGAGGACAGATACGCAGTATTTT; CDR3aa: CASSLDQGARTDTQYF
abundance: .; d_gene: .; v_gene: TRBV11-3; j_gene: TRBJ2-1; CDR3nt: TGTGCCAGCAGCTTAGATCTAGGGGCAGGTGGAAATGAGCAGTTCTTC; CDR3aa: CASSLDLGAGGNEQFF
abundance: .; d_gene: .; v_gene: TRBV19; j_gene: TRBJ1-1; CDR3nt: TGTGCGTCGGGACAATGGAACACTGAAGCTTTCTTT; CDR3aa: CASGQWNTEAFF
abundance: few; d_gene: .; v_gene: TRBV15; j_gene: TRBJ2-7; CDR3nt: TGTGCCACCAGCAGAGGCAGGACTACGGGACGGAGCGAGCAGTACTTC; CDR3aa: CATSRGRTTGRSEQYF
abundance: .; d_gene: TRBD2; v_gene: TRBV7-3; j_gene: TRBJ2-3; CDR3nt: TGTGCCAGCAGCTTAACAGGGCTAGCGGGAGGGACGCAGTATTTT; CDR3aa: CASSLTGLAGGTQYF
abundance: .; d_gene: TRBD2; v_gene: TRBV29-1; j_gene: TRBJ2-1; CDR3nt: TGCAGCGTTGTGCCGACTAGCGGGAGGGCCTACAATGAGCAGTTCTTC; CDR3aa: CSVVPTSGRAYNEQFF
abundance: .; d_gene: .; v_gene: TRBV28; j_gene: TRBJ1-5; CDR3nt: TGTGCCAGCACGGGGGGCCGGCAGCCCCAGCATTTT; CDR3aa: CASTGGRQPQHF
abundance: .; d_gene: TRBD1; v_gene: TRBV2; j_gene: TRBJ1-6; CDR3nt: TGTGCCAGCAGGGGACAGGGGAACTCACCCCTCCACTTT; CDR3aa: CASRGQGNSPLHF
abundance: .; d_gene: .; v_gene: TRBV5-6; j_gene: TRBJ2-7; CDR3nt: TGTGCCAGCAGCCTCCGGACAGCCAGCTTTCTGAGGTCCTACGAGCAGTACTTC; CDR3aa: CASSLRTASFLRSYEQYF
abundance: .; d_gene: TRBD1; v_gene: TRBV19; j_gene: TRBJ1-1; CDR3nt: TGTGCCAGTAAGCTAAGGACAGGGTCAACCGAAGCTTTCTTT; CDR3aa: CASKLRTGSTEAFF
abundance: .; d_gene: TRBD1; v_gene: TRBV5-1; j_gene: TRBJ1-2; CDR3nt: TGCGCCAGCAGCACCGGGACAGGTTCCTATGGCCACACCTTC; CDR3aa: CASSTGTGSYGHTF
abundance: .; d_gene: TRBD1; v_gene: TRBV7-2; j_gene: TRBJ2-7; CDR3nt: TGTGCCAGCAGCCATTCCGGGACAGGCGGCTACGAGCAGTACTTC; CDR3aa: CASSHSGTGGYEQYF
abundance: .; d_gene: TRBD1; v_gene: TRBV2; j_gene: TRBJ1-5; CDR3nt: TGTGCCAGCAGTTCTCCCGGGACAGGGGGCGCGAGCAATCAGCCCCAGCATTTT; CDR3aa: CASSSPGTGGASNQPQHF
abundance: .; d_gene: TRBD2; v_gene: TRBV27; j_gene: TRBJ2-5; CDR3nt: TGTGCCAGCAGTCCAGGGGCTAGCGGGAGCGTGGAGACCCAGTACTTC; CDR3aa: CASSPGASGSVETQYF
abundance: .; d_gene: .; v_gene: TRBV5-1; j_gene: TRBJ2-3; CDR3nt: TGCGCCAGCAGTGAGAGAGATACGCAGTATTTT; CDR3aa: CASSERDTQYF
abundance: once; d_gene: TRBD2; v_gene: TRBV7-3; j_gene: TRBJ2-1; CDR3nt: TGTGCCAGCAGCTTACTAGCGGGGGAATCCTACAATGAGCAGTTCTTC; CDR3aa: CASSLLAGESYNEQFF
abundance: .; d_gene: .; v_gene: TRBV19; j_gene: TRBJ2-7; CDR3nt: TGTGCCGGTTCCCCTGGGGTAGGGGGGGACGAGCAGTACTTC; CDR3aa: CAGSPGVGGDEQYF
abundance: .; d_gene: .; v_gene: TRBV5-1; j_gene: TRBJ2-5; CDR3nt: TGCGCCAGCTTCAGGAACAGGGAGACCCAGTACTTC; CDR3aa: CASFRNRETQYF
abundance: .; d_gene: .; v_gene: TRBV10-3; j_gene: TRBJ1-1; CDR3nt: TGTGCCATCACAAGACAGTTGAACACTGAAGCTTTCTTT; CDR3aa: CAITRQLNTEAFF
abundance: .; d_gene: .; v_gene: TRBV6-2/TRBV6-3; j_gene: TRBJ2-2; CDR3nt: TGTGCCAGCAGTTATGCGACAATGTTCGCAGGGGAGCTGTTTTTT; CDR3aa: CASSYATMFAGELFF
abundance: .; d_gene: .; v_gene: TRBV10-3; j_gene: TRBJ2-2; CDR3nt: TGTGCCATCAGTGACGCGGACAGAAACACCGGGGAGCTGTTTTTT; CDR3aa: CAISDADRNTGELFF
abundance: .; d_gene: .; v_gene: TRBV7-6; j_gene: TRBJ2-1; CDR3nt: TGTGCCAGCAGGGAACAGCCGAGCTCCTACAATGAGCAGTTCTTC; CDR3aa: CASREQPSSYNEQFF
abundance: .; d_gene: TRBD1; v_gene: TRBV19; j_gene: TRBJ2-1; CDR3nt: TGTGCCAGTAGTATCGGGACAGGTTTATCCTACAATGAGCAGTTCTTC; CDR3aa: CASSIGTGLSYNEQFF
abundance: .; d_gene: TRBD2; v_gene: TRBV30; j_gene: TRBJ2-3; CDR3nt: TGTGCCCGATCCGGGACTAGCGGGAGGGCCGCGATAGATACGCAGTATTTT; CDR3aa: CARSGTSGRAAIDTQYF
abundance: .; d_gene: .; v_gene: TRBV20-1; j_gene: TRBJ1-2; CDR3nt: TGCAGTGCTAGTACAGGGAATTATCGAGGCTACACCTTC; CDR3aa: CSASTGNYRGYTF
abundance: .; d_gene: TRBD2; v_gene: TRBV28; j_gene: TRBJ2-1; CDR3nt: TGTGCCAGCATTCCCAGCGGGAGTATGAGTGAGCAGTTCTTC; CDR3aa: CASIPSGSMSEQFF
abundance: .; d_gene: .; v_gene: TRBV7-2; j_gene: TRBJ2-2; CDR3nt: TGTGCCAGCAGCTTAGGCCCCCCCTCCTGGCGGGGCACCGGGGAGCTGTTTTTT; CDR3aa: CASSLGPPSWRGTGELFF
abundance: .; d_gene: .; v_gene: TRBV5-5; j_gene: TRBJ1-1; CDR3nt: TGTGCCAGCAGCTCACCCACTGGGAACACTGAAGCTTTCTTT; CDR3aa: CASSSPTGNTEAFF
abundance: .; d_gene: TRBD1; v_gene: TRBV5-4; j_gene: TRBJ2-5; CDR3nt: TGTGCCAGCAGCTTGGTGACAGGGGAACAAGAGACCCAGTACTTC; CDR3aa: CASSLVTGEQETQYF
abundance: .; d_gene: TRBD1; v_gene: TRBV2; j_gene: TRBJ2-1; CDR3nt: TGTGCCAGCAAGGACAGGAGCTCCTACAATGAGCAGTTCTTC; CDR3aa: CASKDRSSYNEQFF
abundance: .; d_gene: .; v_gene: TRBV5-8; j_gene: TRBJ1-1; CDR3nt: TGTGCCAGCAGCTTGTTGTCGGGGATTGGGAGGCAGACTGAAGCTTTCTTT; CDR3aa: CASSLLSGIGRQTEAFF
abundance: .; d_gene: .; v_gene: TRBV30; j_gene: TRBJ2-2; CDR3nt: TGTGCCTGGAGTGTACTTAGCAAGACCGGGGAGCTGTTTTTT; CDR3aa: CAWSVLSKTGELFF
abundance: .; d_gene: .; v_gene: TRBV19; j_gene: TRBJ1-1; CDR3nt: TGTGCCAGTAGTTCATTCAGGGCCGGCACTGAAGCTTTCTTT; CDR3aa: CASSSFRAGTEAFF
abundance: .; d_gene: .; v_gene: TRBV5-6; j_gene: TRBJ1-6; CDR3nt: TGTGCCAGCAGCTTCTCCAGGCGTCAGCGGTCACCCCTCCACTTT; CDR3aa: CASSFSRRQRSPLHF
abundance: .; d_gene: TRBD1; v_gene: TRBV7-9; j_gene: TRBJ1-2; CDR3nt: TGTGCCAGCACCCCGGGACAGGTCTGGGGCTACACCTTC; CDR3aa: CASTPGQVWGYTF
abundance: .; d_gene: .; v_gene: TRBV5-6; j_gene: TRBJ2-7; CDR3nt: TGTGCCAGCAGCTTGGGGGTTAGAGGGAACCTTAACGAGCAGTACTTC; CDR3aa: CASSLGVRGNLNEQYF